This T cell receptor (beta chain) was identified during a study of blood T cells in healthy people across ages. Study findings and constraints: Investigators treated diversity estimates from one million T cells as underestimates. Older individuals had lower TCR beta diversity per million T cells (the decline was roughly linear). Higher diversity, along with more naive CD4+ cells, distinguished long-lived donors from aged donors.

Through a sample-barcoded 5' primer and a J-beta primer mix, a second PCR was run for roughly 7 to 11 cycles. Each CDR3 protein is one row after TCRdb ran MiXCR on the 5' RACE reads. This sample has almost 800,000 distinct CDR3 sequences, with roughly 64% found just once. Comments on this clonotype: What it binds is unknown.

The authors isolated at least 7 million PBMCs per sample. Trimming took 3 bases from V and 4 from J; bases not matched to a gene: 3. CDR1 is LNHDA, CDR2 SQIVND, per germline (reference sequence). CDR3 size: 15 residues. The sample was blood. The chain links TRBV19 to TRBJ2-1; 10 nucleotides match TRBD2. The sequence was collected from a man aged 30 to 39 in good health. The CDR3 sequence: CASSIQRGGYNEQFF. The CDR3 DNA reads TGTGCCAGTAGTATCCAGCGGGGGGGTTACAATGAGCAGTTCTTC.